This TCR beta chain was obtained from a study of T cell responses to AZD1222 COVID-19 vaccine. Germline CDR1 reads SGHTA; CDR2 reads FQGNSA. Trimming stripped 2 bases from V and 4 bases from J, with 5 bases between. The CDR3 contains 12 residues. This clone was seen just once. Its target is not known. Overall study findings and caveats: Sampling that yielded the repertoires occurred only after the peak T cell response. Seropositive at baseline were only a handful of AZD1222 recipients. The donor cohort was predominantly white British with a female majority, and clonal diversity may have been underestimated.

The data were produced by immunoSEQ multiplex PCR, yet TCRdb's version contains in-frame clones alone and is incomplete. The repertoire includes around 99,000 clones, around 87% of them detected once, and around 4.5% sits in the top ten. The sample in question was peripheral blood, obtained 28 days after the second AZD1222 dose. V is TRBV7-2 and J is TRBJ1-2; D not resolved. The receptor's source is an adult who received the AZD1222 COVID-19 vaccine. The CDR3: CASSLLSYGYTF. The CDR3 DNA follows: TGTGCCAGCAGCTTACTTTCCTATGGCTACACCTTC.